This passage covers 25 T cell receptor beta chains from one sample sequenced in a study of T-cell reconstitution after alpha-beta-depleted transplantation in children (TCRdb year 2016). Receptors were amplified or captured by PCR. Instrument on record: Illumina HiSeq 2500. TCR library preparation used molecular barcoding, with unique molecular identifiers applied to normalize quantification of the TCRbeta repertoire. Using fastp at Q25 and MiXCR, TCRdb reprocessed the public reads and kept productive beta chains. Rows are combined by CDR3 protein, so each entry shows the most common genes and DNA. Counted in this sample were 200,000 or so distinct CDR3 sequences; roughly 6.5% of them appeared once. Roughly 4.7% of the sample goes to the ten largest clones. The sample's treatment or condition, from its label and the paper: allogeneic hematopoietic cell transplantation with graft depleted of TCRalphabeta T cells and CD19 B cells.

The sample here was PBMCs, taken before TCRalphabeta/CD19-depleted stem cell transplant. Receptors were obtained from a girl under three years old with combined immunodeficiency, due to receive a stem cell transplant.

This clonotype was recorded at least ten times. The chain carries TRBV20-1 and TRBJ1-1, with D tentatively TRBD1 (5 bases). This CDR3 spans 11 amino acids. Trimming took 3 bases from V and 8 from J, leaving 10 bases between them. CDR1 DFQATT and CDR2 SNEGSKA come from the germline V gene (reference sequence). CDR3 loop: CSASRQSEAFF. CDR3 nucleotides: TGCAGTGCTAGTCGACAGTCGGAAGCTTTCTTT.

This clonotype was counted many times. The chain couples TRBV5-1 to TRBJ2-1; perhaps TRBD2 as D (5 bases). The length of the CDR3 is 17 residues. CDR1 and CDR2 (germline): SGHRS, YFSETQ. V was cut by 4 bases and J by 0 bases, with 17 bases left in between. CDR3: CASSLTLRAVSYNEQFF. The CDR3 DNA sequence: TGCGCCAGCAGCCTGACCCTTCGAGCGGTCTCCTACAATGAGCAGTTCTTC.

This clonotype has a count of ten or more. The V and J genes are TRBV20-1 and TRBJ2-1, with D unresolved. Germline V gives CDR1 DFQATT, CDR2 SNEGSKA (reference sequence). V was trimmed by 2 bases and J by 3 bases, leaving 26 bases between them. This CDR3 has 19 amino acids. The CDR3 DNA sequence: TGCAGTGCTAGACGTTACACTGGTGGGAAGGGCCCCTACTACAATGAGCAGTTCTTC. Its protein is CSARRYTGGKGPYYNEQFF.

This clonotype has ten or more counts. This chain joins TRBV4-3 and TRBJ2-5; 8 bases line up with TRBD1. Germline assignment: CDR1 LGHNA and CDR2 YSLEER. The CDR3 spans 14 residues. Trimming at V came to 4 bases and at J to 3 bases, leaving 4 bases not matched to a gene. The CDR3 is CASSLRTGKETQYF. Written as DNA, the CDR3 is TGCGCCAGCAGCCTCCGGACAGGGAAAGAGACCCAGTACTTC.

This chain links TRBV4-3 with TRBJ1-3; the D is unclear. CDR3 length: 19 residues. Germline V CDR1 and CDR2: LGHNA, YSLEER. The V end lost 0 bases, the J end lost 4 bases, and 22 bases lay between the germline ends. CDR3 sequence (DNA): TGCGCCAGCAGCCAAGATCTGGGTTTGGCCGGCGGTCCGGGAAACACCATATATTTT. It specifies CASSQDLGLAGGPGNTIYF.

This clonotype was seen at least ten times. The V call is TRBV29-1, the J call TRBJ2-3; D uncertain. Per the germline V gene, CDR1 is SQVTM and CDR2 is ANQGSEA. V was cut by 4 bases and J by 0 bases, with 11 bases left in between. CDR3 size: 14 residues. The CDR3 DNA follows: TGCAGCGTTGGCGTCCAGATAAGCACAGATACGCAGTATTTT. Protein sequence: CSVGVQISTDTQYF.

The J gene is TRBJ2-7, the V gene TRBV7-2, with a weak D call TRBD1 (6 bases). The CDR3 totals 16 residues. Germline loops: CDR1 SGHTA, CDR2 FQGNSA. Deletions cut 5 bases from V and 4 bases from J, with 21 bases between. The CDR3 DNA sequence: TGTGCCAGCAGCGGGCCCCATCGGCAGGGGAGTTACGAGCAGTACTTC. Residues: CASSGPHRQGSYEQYF.

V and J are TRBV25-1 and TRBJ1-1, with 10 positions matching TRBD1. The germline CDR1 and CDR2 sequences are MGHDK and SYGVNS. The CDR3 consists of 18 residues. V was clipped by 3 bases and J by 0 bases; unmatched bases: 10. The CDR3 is CASSDPRQGAFMNTEAFF. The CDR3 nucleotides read TGTGCCAGCAGTGATCCTCGACAGGGGGCGTTCATGAACACTGAAGCTTTCTTT.

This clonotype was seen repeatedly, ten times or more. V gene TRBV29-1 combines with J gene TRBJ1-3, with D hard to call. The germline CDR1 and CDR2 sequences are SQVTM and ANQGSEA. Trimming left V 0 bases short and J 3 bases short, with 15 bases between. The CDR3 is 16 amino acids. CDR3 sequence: CSVEDLAQADGNTIYF. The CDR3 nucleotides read TGCAGCGTTGAAGATCTGGCCCAAGCAGATGGAAACACCATATATTTT.

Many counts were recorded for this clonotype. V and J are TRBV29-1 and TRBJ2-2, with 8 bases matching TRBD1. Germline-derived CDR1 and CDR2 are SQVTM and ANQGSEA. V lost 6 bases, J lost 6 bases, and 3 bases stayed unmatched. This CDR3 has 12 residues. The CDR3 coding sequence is TGCAGCGTGCAGGGGGCGGCCGGGGAGCTGTTTTTT. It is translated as CSVQGAAGELFF.

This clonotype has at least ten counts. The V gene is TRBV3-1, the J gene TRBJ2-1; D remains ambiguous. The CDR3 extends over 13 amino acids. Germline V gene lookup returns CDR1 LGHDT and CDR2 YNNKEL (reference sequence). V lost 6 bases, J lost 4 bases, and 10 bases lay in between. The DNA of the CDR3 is TGTGCCAGCAGTAGGGCCTTTTACAATGAGCAGTTCTTC. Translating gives CASSRAFYNEQFF.

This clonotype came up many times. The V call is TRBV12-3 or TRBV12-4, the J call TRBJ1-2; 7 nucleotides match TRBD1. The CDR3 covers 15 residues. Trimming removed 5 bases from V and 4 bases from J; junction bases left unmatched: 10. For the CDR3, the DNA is TGTGCCAGCAGTCCCCAGGGAGGGGGCGTCTATGGCTACACCTTC. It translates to CASSPQGGGVYGYTF.

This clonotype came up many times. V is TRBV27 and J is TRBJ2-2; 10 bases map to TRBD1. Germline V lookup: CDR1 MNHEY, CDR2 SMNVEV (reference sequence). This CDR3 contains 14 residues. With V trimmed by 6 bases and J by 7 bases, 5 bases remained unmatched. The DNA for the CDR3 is TGTGCCAGCAGCCTGACAGGGGGCGGCGGGGAGCTGTTTTTT. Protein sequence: CASSLTGGGGELFF.

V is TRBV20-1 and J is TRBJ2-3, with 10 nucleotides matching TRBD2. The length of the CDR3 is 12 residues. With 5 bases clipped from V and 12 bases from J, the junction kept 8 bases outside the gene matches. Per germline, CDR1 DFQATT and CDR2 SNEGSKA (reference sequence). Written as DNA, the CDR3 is TGCAGTGCTTGGGAACCTAGCGGGAGTCAGTATTTT. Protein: CSAWEPSGSQYF.

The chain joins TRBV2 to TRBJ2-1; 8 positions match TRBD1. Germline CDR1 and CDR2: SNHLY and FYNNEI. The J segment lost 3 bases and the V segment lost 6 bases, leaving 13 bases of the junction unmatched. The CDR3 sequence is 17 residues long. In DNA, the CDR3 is TGTGCCAGCAGGCCGGACAGGGTGGCTGAACTCTACAATGAGCAGTTCTTC. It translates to CASRPDRVAELYNEQFF. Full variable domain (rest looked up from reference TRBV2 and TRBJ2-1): EPEVTQTPSHQVTQMGQEVILRCVPISNHLYFYWYRQILGQKVEFLVSFYNNEISEKSEIFDDQFSVERPDGSNFTLKIRSTKLEDSAMYFCASRPDRVAELYNEQFFGPGTRLTVL.

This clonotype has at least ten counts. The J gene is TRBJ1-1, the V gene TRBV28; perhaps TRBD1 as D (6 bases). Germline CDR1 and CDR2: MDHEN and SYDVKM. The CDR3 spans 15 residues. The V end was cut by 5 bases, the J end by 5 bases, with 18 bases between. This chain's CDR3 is CASSPREGVKTEAFF. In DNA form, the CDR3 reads TGTGCCAGCAGTCCCCGGGAGGGGGTAAAGACTGAAGCTTTCTTT.

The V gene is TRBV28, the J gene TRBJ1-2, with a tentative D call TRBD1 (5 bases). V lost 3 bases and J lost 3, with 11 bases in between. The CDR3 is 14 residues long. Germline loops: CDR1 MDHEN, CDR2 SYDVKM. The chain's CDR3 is CASSLGRADYGYTF. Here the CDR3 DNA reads TGTGCCAGCAGTTTGGGCAGGGCTGACTATGGCTACACCTTC.

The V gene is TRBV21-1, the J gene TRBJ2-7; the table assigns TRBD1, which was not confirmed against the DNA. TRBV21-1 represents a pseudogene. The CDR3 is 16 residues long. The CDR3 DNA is TGTGCCAGCAGCAACAATTCCCGGACAGCCGTCTACGAGCAGTACTTC. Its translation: CASSNNSRTAVYEQYF.

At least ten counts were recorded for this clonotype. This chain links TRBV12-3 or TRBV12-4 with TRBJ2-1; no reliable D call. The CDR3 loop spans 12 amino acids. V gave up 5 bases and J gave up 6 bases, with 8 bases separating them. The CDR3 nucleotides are TGTGCCAGCAGTCCTGCTAGCAATGAGCAGTTCTTC. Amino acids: CASSPASNEQFF.

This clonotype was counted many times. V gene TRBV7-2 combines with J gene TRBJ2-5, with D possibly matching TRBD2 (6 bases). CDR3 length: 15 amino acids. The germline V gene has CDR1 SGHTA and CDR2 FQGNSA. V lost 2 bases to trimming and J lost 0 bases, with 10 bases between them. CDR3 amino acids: CASSLIGGDQETQYF. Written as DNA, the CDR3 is TGTGCCAGCAGCTTAATTGGCGGGGACCAAGAGACCCAGTACTTC.

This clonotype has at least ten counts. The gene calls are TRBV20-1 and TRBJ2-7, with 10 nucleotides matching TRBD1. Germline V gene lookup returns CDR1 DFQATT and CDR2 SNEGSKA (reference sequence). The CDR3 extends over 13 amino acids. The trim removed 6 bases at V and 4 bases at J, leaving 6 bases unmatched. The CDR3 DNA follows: TGCAGTGCCAGACAGGGGGCCGGGTACGAGCAGTACTTC. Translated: CSARQGAGYEQYF.

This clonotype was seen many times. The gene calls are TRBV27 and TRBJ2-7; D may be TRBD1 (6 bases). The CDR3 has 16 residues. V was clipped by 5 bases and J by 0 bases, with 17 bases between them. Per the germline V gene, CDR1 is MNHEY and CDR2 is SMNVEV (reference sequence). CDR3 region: CASSPQRGDTSYEQYF. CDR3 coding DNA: TGTGCCAGCAGTCCCCAGCGTGGGGACACCTCCTACGAGCAGTACTTC.

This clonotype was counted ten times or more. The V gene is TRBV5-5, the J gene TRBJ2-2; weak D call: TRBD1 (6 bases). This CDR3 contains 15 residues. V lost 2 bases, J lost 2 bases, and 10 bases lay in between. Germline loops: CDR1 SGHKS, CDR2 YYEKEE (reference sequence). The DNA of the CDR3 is TGTGCCAGCAGCTTCGAAGGGGGAAACACCGGGGAGCTGTTTTTT. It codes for CASSFEGGNTGELFF.

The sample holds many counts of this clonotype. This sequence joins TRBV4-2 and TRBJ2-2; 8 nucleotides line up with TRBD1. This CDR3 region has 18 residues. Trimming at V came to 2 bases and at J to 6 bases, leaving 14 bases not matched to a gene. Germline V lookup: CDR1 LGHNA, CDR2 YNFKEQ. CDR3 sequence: CASSQRIPPGGTAGELFF. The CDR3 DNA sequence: TGTGCCAGCAGCCAAAGAATCCCCCCAGGGGGCACCGCCGGGGAGCTGTTTTTT.

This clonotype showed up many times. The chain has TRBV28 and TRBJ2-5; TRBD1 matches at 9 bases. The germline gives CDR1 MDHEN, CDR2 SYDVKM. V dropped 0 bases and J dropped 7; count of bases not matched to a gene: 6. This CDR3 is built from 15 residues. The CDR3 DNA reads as TGTGCCAGCAGTTTATGGACAGGGGGGGAGGGGACCCAGTACTTC. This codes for CASSLWTGGEGTQYF.